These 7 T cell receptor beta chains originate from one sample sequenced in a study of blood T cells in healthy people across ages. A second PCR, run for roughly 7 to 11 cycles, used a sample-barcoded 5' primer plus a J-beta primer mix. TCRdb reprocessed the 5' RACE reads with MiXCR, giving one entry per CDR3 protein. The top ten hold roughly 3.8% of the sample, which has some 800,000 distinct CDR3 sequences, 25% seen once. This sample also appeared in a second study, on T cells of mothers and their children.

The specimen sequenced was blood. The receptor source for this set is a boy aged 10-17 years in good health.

CDR3 sequence reads: CASSGRGLGKNIQYF. For the CDR3, the DNA is TGTGCCAGCAGTGGCAGGGGGCTCGGCAAAAACATTCAGTACTTC. The chain combines TRBV27 with TRBJ2-4; 8 bases line up with TRBD1. Germline V gives CDR1 MNHEY, CDR2 SMNVEV (reference sequence). The CDR3 runs 15 residues. The J segment lost 3 bases and the V segment lost 5 bases, leaving 6 bases of the junction unmatched.

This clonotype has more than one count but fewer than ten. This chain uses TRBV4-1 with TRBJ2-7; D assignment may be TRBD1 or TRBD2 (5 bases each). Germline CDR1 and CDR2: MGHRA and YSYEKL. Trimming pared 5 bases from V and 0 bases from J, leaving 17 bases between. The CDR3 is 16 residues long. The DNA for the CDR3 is TGCGCCAGCAGCTTCTTTTTGGGACCGAGCTCCTACGAGCAGTACTTC. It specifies CASSFFLGPSSYEQYF.

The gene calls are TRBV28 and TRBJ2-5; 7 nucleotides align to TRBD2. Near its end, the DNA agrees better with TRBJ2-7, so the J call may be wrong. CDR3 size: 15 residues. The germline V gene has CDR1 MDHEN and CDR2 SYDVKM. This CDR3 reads CASTANGGGSYEQYF. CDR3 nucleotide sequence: TGTGCCAGCACCGCGAACGGGGGAGGGTCCTACGAGCAGTACTTC.

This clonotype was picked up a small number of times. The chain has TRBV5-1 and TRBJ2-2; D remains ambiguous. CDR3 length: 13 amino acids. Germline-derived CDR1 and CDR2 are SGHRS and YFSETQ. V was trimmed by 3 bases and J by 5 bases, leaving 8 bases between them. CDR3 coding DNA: TGCGCCAGCAGCTCGGACGGGACCGGGGAGCTGTTTTTT. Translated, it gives CASSSDGTGELFF. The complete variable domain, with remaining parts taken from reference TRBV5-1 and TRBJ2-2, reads KAGVTQTPRYLIKTRGQQVTLSCSPISGHRSVSWYQQTPGQGLQFLFEYFSETQRNKGNFPGRFSGRQFSNSRSEMNVSTLELGDSALYLCASSSDGTGELFFGEGSRLTVL.

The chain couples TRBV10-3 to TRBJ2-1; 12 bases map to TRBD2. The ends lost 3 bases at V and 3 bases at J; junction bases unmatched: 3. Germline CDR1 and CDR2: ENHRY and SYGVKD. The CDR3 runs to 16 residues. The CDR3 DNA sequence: TGTGCCATCAGTGAAGGACTAGCGGGAAGCTACAATGAGCAGTTCTTC. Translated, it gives CAISEGLAGSYNEQFF.

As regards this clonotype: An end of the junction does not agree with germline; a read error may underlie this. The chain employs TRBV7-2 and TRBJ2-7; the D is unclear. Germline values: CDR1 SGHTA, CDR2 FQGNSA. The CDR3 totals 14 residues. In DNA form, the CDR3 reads TGTGTCAGCAGCTTTGCCCCGAGCTCCTACGAGCAGTACTTC. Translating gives CVSSFAPSSYEQYF. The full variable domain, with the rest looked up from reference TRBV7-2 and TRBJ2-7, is GAGVSQSPSNKVTEKGKDVELRCDPISGHTALYWYRQSLGQGLEFLIYFQGNSAPDKSGLPSDRFSAERTGGSVSTLTIQRTQQEDSAVYLCVSSFAPSSYEQYFGPGTRLTVT.

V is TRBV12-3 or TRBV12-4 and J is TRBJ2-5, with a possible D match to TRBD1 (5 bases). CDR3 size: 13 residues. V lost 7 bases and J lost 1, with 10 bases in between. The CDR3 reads CASTRTRQETQYF. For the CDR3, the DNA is TGTGCCAGCACCCGGACACGCCAAGAGACCCAGTACTTC.